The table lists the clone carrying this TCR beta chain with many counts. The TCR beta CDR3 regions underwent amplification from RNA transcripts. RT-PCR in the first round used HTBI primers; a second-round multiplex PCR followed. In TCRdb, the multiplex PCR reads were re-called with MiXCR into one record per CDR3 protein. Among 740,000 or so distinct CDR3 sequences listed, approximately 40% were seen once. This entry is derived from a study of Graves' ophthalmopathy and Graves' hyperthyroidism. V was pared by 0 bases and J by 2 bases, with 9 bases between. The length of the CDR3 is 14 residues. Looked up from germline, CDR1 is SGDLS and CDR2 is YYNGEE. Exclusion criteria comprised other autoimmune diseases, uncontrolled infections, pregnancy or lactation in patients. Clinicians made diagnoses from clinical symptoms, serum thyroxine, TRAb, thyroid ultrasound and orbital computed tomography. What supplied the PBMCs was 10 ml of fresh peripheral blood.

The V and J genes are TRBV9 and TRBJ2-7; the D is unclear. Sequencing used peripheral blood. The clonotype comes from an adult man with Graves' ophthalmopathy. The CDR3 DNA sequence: TGTGCCAGCAGCGTAGAAGGCACCGCCTACGAGCAGTACTTC. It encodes CASSVEGTAYEQYF.